Presented here are 14 T cell receptor beta chains from one specimen sequenced in a study of CD8+ T cells in alopecia areata. Extraction of RNA preceded its reverse transcription into cDNA, which served as the sequencing template. Generated by immunoSEQ multiplex PCR, the TCRdb table keeps only in-frame clones and is missing some. The table records 220,000 or so clones, 57% of them present only once. The sequenced sample was CD4+ T cells sorted from blood, obtained at week 0. The receptors derive from a human donor with alopecia areata.

This clone was counted between two and nine times. V usage is TRBV10-3 and J usage is TRBJ2-3, with 7 bases lining up with TRBD2. This CDR3 is built from 14 residues. CDR1 and CDR2 (germline): ENHRY, SYGVKD. V dropped 7 bases and J dropped 5; count of bases not matched to a gene: 9. CDR3 sequence: CAIMAGDGGDTQYF. In nucleotides, the CDR3 is TGTGCCATCATGGCGGGAGACGGGGGAGATACGCAGTATTTT.

In its sample, this clone was seen a few times. This chain joins TRBV7-2 and TRBJ1-2; weak D call: TRBD1 (5 bases). The CDR3 is made up of 13 amino acids. Deletions cut 2 bases from V and 8 bases from J, with 12 bases between. Germline-derived CDR1 and CDR2 are SGHTA and FQGNSA. In nucleotides, the CDR3 is TGTGCCAGCAGCTTAATGGGGCCTTCCGGCTACACCTTC. It codes for CASSLMGPSGYTF.

The chain is built from TRBV29-1 and TRBJ2-5; weak D call: TRBD1 (6 bases). Trimming pared 6 bases from V and 6 bases from J, leaving 20 bases between. The CDR3 covers 14 residues. The germline gives CDR1 SQVTM, CDR2 ANQGSEA. CDR3 sequence (DNA): TGCAGCGTCCTGGACCCCTCAGGGGACAAGACCCAGTACTTC. This translates into CSVLDPSGDKTQYF.

This rearrangement joins TRBV30 to TRBJ2-7, with D possibly being TRBD2 (5 bases). Trimming removed 3 bases from V and 0 bases from J, with 12 bases in between. The CDR3 has 14 amino acids. Looked up from germline, CDR1 is GTSNPN and CDR2 is SVGIG (reference sequence). CDR3 in amino acids: CAWSFRGSSYEQYF. The DNA of the CDR3 is TGTGCCTGGAGCTTCCGCGGGTCCTCCTACGAGCAGTACTTC.

This rearrangement joins TRBV5-1 to TRBJ2-1; 12 bases fit TRBD1. Germline values: CDR1 SGHRS, CDR2 YFSETQ. This CDR3 region has 15 residues. V trimming: 4 bases; J trimming: 9 bases; junction bases outside the gene matches: 8. CDR3 nucleotides: TGCGCCAGCAGCAAGGGACAGGGGGCCATTCCTGAGCAGTTCTTC. Protein: CASSKGQGAIPEQFF.

In its sample, this clone was seen a few times. V usage is TRBV7-8 and J usage is TRBJ2-3, with 9 positions matching TRBD1. Germline CDR1 reads SGHVS; CDR2 reads FQNEAQ. The trim removed 5 bases at V and 2 bases at J, leaving 14 bases unmatched. The CDR3 has 18 residues. In DNA form, the CDR3 reads TGTGCCAGCAGCCCGGGACAGGGCTTTTCTCCTATCACAGATACGCAGTATTTT. Translated, it gives CASSPGQGFSPITDTQYF.

This rearrangement joins TRBV18 to TRBJ2-7; 9 nucleotides line up with TRBD1. Germline trimming cut 5 bases from V and 2 bases from J; bases unmatched to any gene: 13. The CDR3 length is 17 residues. Per the germline V gene, CDR1 is KGHSH and CDR2 is LQKENI. The CDR3: CASSTVPGQGSTYEQYF. CDR3 coding DNA: TGTGCCAGCTCAACCGTCCCGGGACAGGGATCGACCTACGAGCAGTACTTC.

The chain links TRBV4-1 to TRBJ1-5, with 8 bases fitting TRBD1. The CDR3 extends over 18 amino acids. CDR1 is MGHRA, CDR2 YSYEKL, per germline. Trimming cost V 3 bases and J 7 bases; bases outside gene matches: 17. The CDR3 loop reads CASSHYVVSGAGGQPQHF. The CDR3 coding sequence is TGCGCCAGCAGCCATTACGTAGTTAGCGGGGCAGGGGGCCAGCCCCAGCATTTT.

This clone showed up just a few times. This chain links TRBV9 with TRBJ1-5, with 10 positions matching TRBD1. This CDR3 comprises 15 residues. V lost 4 bases and J lost 3; bases outside the gene matches: 4. Germline CDR1 reads SGDLS; CDR2 reads YYNGEE. In nucleotides, the CDR3 is TGTGCCAGCAGCCCGGGACAGGGGAACAATCAGCCCCAGCATTTT. It encodes CASSPGQGNNQPQHF.

This chain links TRBV4-1 with TRBJ2-6, with a weak D call TRBD1 (6 bases). With 6 bases removed from V and 4 bases from J, the gap between germline ends came to 13 bases. Germline assignment: CDR1 MGHRA and CDR2 YSYEKL. CDR3 length: 15 residues. In DNA, the CDR3 is TGCGCCAGCAGACCTACAGGGTCCGGGGCCAACGTCCTGACTTTC. Its protein product is CASRPTGSGANVLTF.

This clone was detected a few times. The rearrangement uses TRBV2 and TRBJ1-5, with D unclear. V shed 4 bases and J shed 1 base, with 11 bases lying between them. Germline-derived CDR1 and CDR2 are SNHLY and FYNNEI. This CDR3 contains 15 residues. CDR3 in amino acids: CASSVGQESNQPQHF. CDR3 bases: TGTGCCAGCAGTGTCGGCCAAGAGAGCAATCAGCCCCAGCATTTT. The whole variable domain, filled in from reference TRBV2 and TRBJ1-5, reads EPEVTQTPSHQVTQMGQEVILRCVPISNHLYFYWYRQILGQKVEFLVSFYNNEISEKSEIFDDQFSVERPDGSNFTLKIRSTKLEDSAMYFCASSVGQESNQPQHFGDGTRLSIL.

This clone was found a few times. V is TRBV7-9 and J is TRBJ2-1, with 9 bases lining up with TRBD1. CDR3 length: 12 amino acids. J was trimmed by 8 bases and V by 4 bases; bases with no gene match: 0. The germline CDR1 and CDR2 sequences are SEHNR and FQNEAQ (reference sequence). For the CDR3, the DNA is TGTGCCAGCAGCTGGACAGGGGATGAGCAGTTCTTC. This codes for CASSWTGDEQFF.

This clone was counted between two and nine times. The chain combines TRBV27 with TRBJ2-1; D is possibly TRBD2 (7 bases). Germline-derived CDR1 and CDR2 are MNHEY and SMNVEV (reference sequence). The CDR3 has 16 amino acids. With 4 bases removed from V and 4 bases from J, the gap between germline ends came to 17 bases. The CDR3 DNA is TGTGCCAGCAGTTCCTTGGGGGGGCTTGCATACAATGAGCAGTTCTTC. Translating it yields CASSSLGGLAYNEQFF.

This clone was detected once. The genes are TRBV15 and TRBJ1-2; D not certain. CDR1 and CDR2 from the germline V gene are LNHNV and YYDKDF (reference sequence). V was cut by 0 bases and J by 8 bases, with 7 bases left in between. CDR3 length: 12 amino acids. The CDR3, as DNA: TGTGCCACCAGCAGAGATGTAGTCGGCTACACCTTC. Protein: CATSRDVVGYTF.